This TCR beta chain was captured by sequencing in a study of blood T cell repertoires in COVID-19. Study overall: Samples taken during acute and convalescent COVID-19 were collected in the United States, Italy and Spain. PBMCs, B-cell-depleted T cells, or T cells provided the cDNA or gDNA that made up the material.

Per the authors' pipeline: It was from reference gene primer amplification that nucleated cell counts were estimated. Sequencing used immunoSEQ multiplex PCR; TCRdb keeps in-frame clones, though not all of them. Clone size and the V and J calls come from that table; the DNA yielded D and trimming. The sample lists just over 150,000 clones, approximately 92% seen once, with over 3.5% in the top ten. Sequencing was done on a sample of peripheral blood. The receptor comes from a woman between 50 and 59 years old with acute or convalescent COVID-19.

The CDR3 loop reads CASSSTQTGYGYTF. The CDR3 DNA is TGTGCCAGCAGCTCTACCCAGACAGGGTATGGCTACACCTTC. The rearrangement links TRBV3-1 (or the pseudogene TRBV3-2) to TRBJ1-2; 7 bases are a match to TRBD1. The CDR3 consists of 14 residues. J was trimmed by 5 bases and V by 5 bases; bases with no gene match: 8. Germline assignment: CDR1 LGHDT and CDR2 YNNKEL (reference sequence).